These 19 T cell receptor beta chains came from one sample sequenced in a study of monozygotic twins with inflammatory bowel disease. TCRdb reprocessed the 5' RACE reads, with one entry per CDR3 protein and no DNA. The specimen's table records more than 85,000 distinct CDR3 sequences. What was sequenced was blood. The receptors derive from a human donor with ulcerative colitis or Crohn's disease, or a healthy co-twin of an affected twin (not recorded which).

The chain links TRBV7-6 to TRBJ1-1. Germline V gives CDR1 SGHVS, CDR2 FNYEAQ. The CDR3 sequence is 18 residues long. Here the CDR3 reads CASSLEPAIVQTNTEAFF.

V and J are TRBV7-2 and TRBJ1-5. This CDR3 region has 15 residues. Germline values: CDR1 SGHTA, CDR2 FQGNSA. CDR3 sequence: CASSPFIGSNQPQHF.

The genes are TRBV19 and TRBJ2-1; TCRdb proposes TRBD2, but this gene call is untestable without DNA. The CDR3 consists of 13 residues. CDR1 is LNHDA and CDR2 is SQIVND in the germline V gene (reference sequence). CDR3 sequence reads: CASSVNIADEQFF.

The chain has TRBV7-2 and TRBJ2-2. Germline CDR1 SGHTA, CDR2 FQGNSA. The CDR3 consists of 16 residues. The CDR3 loop reads CASSLGLAAGLGELFF.

V usage is TRBV20-1 and J usage is TRBJ2-3; the D call from TCRdb, TRBD2, cannot be confirmed without DNA. CDR3 length: 17 amino acids. Germline V lookup: CDR1 DFQATT, CDR2 SNEGSKA (reference sequence). CDR3: CSASSLAGAGVTDTQYF.

The chain is built from TRBV18 and TRBJ2-5; TCRdb gives TRBD2 as the D gene, but with no DNA this cannot be confirmed. CDR1 and CDR2 (germline): KGHSH, LQKENI. CDR3 size: 11 residues. The CDR3 loop is CASSEGPTQYF.

J is TRBJ1-6 and V is TRBV5-1; with no DNA, the TCRdb D assignment of TRBD1 cannot be verified. The germline V gene encodes CDR1 SGHRS and CDR2 YFSETQ. The CDR3 extends over 13 amino acids. CDR3 amino acids: CASSPGEARPLHF.

This rearrangement joins TRBV12-3 or TRBV12-4 to TRBJ2-1. This CDR3 spans 15 amino acids. The CDR3 spells CASSFFRSSYNEQFF.

This chain uses TRBV7-9 with TRBJ2-2. This CDR3 has 13 amino acids. In germline, CDR1 is SEHNR, CDR2 FQNEAQ (reference sequence). CDR3 loop: CASSRSDTGELFF.

The chain uses TRBV7-9 and TRBJ1-3; TCRdb's D gene call, TRBD1, goes unchecked for lack of DNA. The germline V gene encodes CDR1 SEHNR and CDR2 FQNEAQ (reference sequence). CDR3 size: 15 residues. The CDR3 sequence is CASSSQGTGGNTIYF.

J is TRBJ2-1 and V is TRBV28; TCRdb proposes TRBD2, but this gene call is untestable without DNA. The V gene's germline CDR1 is MDHEN and CDR2 SYDVKM. The CDR3 spans 16 residues. CDR3 region: CPSSSSQREGHDEQFF.

The V and J genes are TRBV25-1 and TRBJ1-4. This CDR3 is 14 amino acids long. Germline CDR1 MGHDK, CDR2 SYGVNS. The CDR3 here is CASSEGPYDEKLFF.

Here the CDR3 reads CASSPQKGSNQPQHF. The rearrangement links TRBV28 to TRBJ1-5; lacking DNA, the TRBD1 call made by TCRdb goes unchecked. From germline, CDR1 is MDHEN and CDR2 SYDVKM. CDR3 length equals 15 residues. The full variable domain, in which reference TRBV28 and TRBJ1-5 provide the parts outside the CDR3, is DVKVTQSSRYLVKRTGEKVFLECVQDMDHENMFWYRQDPGLGLRLIYFSYDVKMKEKGDIPEGYSVSREKKERFSLILESASTNQTSMYLCASSPQKGSNQPQHFGDGTRLSIL.

V is TRBV11-2 and J is TRBJ2-2; the D call from TCRdb, TRBD2, cannot be confirmed without DNA. The germline V gene encodes CDR1 SGHAT and CDR2 FQNNGV. The CDR3 is made up of 18 amino acids. The CDR3 loop reads CASSHRTLGGGNTGELFF.

V gene TRBV3-1 combines with J gene TRBJ2-7; TCRdb selects TRBD1, and the lack of DNA leaves this call unchecked. This CDR3 comprises 13 residues. Germline V gene lookup returns CDR1 LGHDT and CDR2 YNNKEL (reference sequence). The CDR3 is CASSFPQGSEQYF.

The chain links TRBV15 to TRBJ2-4; TCRdb reports TRBD2, a call that lacks DNA to check it against. CDR1 and CDR2 (germline): LNHNV, YYDKDF (reference sequence). This CDR3 contains 16 residues. The CDR3 region is CATSRDGSLAKNIQYF.

V usage is TRBV15 and J usage is TRBJ1-2. Germline V gene lookup returns CDR1 LNHNV and CDR2 YYDKDF (reference sequence). The CDR3 totals 15 residues. The CDR3 is CATSRRDTSNYGYTF.

This rearrangement joins TRBV5-1 to TRBJ1-5; the D call from TCRdb, TRBD1, cannot be confirmed without DNA. Germline values: CDR1 SGHRS, CDR2 YFSETQ. The CDR3 sequence is 15 residues long. CDR3 sequence reads: CASSFAGTENQPQHF.

This chain uses TRBV7-3 with TRBJ2-1; the D call of TRBD1 rests on TCRdb alone, since no DNA is present to check it. The CDR3 covers 14 residues. Germline loops: CDR1 SGHTA, CDR2 FQGTGA. The CDR3 protein is CASSFDRGENEQFF.